This TCR beta chain was obtained from a study of PD-L1 blockade in urothelial cancer. Study-level background: Atezolizumab (1,200 mg intravenously every 3 weeks) began around 2014 for patients.

Trimming shortened V by 4 bases and J by 4 bases, and 10 bases separated the two germline ends. The germline gives CDR1 SQVTM, CDR2 ANQGSEA. This CDR3 is 12 amino acids long. Turning to this clone: Antigen: not known.

Study-level points and caveats: A below-median TCR clonality in blood before treatment predicted better survival.

The data were produced by immunoSEQ multiplex PCR, yet TCRdb's version contains in-frame clones alone and is incomplete. The sample lists 65,000 to 85,000 clones, 75% to 95% occurring once. This sample's time point: peripheral blood 6 weeks after treatment start. The V call is TRBV29-1, the J call TRBJ1-1; tentative D call: TRBD1 (6 bases). The material sequenced was PBMCs, taken around atezolizumab (anti-PD-L1) treatment. The origin of this receptor is a woman of 80 years or more with urothelial cancer. The chain's CDR3 is CSVVAGATEAFF. Here the CDR3 DNA reads TGCAGCGTTGTAGCAGGGGCCACTGAAGCTTTCTTT.